Listed below are T cell receptor delta chains from one sample, sequenced in a study of Vδ1+ human thymocytes. TCRdb re-called clones from the multiplex PCR reads via CATT. Of about 55,000 delta-chain clones listed, roughly 15% are singletons. Sequencing input: Vdelta1+ gamma-delta thymocytes from the thymus. These receptors were obtained from a boy younger than two who had congenital heart surgery. Each CDR3 is given with its conserved first and last residue. D genes are given only for firm matches. Only part of the rows carry a size: once, few, many, or a class if the clone is expanded.

V gene	D gene	J gene	clone size	CDR3 protein	CDR3 DNA
TRDV1	TRDD3	TRDJ1	NA	CALGIRPSPRTGGYPNTDKLIF	TGTGCTCTTGGGATCAGGCCTTCCCCCCGTACTGGGGGATACCCGAACACCGATAAACTCATCTTT
TRDV1	NA	TRDJ1	NA	CALGDRSLLLLTGDRGYTDKLIF	TGTGCTCTTGGGGACCGGAGCCTTCTCCTACTTACTGGGGATAGGGGTTACACCGATAAACTCATCTTT
TRDV1	TRDD3	TRDJ1	few	CALGELVEYWGIYTDKLIF	TGTGCTCTTGGGGAACTTGTCGAATACTGGGGGATATACACCGATAAACTCATCTTT
TRDV2	NA	TRDJ1	many	CACDTNPSSTDKLIF	TGTGCCTGTGACACCAACCCATCTTCGACCGATAAACTCATCTTT
TRDV1	NA	TRDJ1	few	CALGELLYPIGKLIF	TGTGCTCTTGGGGAACTCTTGTATCCTATCGGTAAACTCATCTTT
TRDV1	NA	TRDJ1	few	CALGEPSGDPTDKLIF	TGTGCTCTTGGGGAGCCATCGGGGGACCCTACCGATAAACTCATCTTT
TRDV1	TRDD3	TRDJ1	NA	CALGDRLLPPTGGYGYTDKLIF	TGTGCTCTTGGGGATCGCCTCCTTCCCCCAACTGGGGGATACGGTTACACCGATAAACTCATCTTT
TRDV1	NA	TRDJ1	few	CALGEWESTVLGYTDKLIF	TGTGCTCTTGGGGAATGGGAAAGCACAGTACTGGGCTACACCGATAAACTCATCTTT
TRDV1	NA	TRDJ1	few	CALGDQTPRGINEGTYTDKLIF	TGTGCTCTTGGGGACCAAACCCCTAGAGGGATAAATGAGGGGACGTACACCGATAAACTCATCTTT
TRDV2	TRDD3	TRDJ1	few	CACDITTTALTGGYARDGDKLIF	TGTGCCTGTGACATTACAACGACCGCGCTCACTGGGGGATACGCGAGGGATGGCGATAAACTCATCTTT
TRDV1	NA	TRDJ1	NA	CALGERLRNGGMCSLYTDKLIF	TGTGCTCTTGGAGAACGACTAAGAAATGGGGGCATGTGCTCCCTGTACACCGATAAACTCATCTTT
TRDV1	NA	TRDJ1	NA	CALGELPPTFLGGTSYTDKLIF	TGTGCTCTTGGGGAACTCCCTCCTACCTTTCTGGGGGGCACGAGTTACACCGATAAACTCATCTTT
TRDV1	NA	TRDJ1	few	CALVANRWSDKLIF	TGTGCTCTTGTTGCTAACCGGTGGTCCGATAAACTCATCTTT
TRDV1	NA	TRDJ1	NA	CALGEVLPINVLGVPYTDKLIF	TGTGCTCTTGGGGAAGTCCTTCCTATAAACGTACTGGGGGTTCCGTACACCGATAAACTCATCTTT
TRDV1	NA	TRDJ1	NA	CALGVHLPTYLGDGRRYELTDKLIF	TGTGCTCTTGGGGTCCACCTTCCTACGTATCTGGGGGACGGCAGACGGTACGAGCTCACCGATAAACTCATCTTT
TRDV1	TRDD3	TRDJ1	few	CALGECWGMPGTDKLIF	TGTGCTCTTGGGGAATGCTGGGGGATGCCTGGAACCGATAAACTCATCTTT
TRDV2	NA	TRDJ3	many	CACDTPSSWDTRQMFF	TGTGCCTGTGACACTCCGAGCTCCTGGGACACCCGACAGATGTTTTTC
TRDV1	TRDD3	TRDJ1	few	CALGELWSRLGGRELIF	TGTGCTCTTGGGGAACTTTGGTCCCGACTGGGGGGGCGGGAACTTATCTTT
TRDV1	TRDD3	TRDJ1	NA	CALGERLYLTLHGGLPHTDKLIF	TGTGCTCTTGGGGAACGACTTTACCTTACCCTTCATGGGGGACTCCCGCACACCGATAAACTCATCTTT
TRDV1	NA	TRDJ1	NA	CALGPPSHGFDKLIF	TGTGCTCTTGGGCCGCCTTCTCACGGCTTCGATAAACTCATCTTT
TRDV1	TRDD3	TRDJ1	NA	CALGARNPSANGGTYKLIF	TGTGCTCTTGGGGCACGAAATCCTAGCGCCAATGGGGGAACCTATAAACTCATCTTT
TRDV1	TRDD3	TRDJ1	few	CALGEPFTGGYGYVMGHKLIF	TGTGCTCTTGGGGAACCTTTTACTGGGGGATACGGGTATGTCATGGGACATAAACTCATCTTT
TRDV1	TRDD3	TRDJ1	few	CALGERWGILGSYTDKLIF	TGTGCTCTTGGGGAACGATGGGGGATTCTGGGATCGTACACCGATAAACTCATCTTT
TRDV1	TRDD2	TRDJ1	few	CALGPLILPTRGYTDKLIF	TGTGCTCTTGGGCCGCTGATCCTTCCTACGAGGGGATACACCGATAAACTCATCTTT
TRDV1	NA	TRDJ1	few	CALGEWGPPSSLGDLYHTDKRIF	TGTGCTCTTGGGGAATGGGGACCTCCTTCCTCTTTGGGGGACCTCTATCACACCGATAAACGCATCTTT